Below, one T cell receptor beta chain is given with its context. What it binds is not known. The cohort excluded patients with autoimmune disease history or systemic immunosuppression. This entry comes from a study of OX40 agonist ivuxolimab in advanced cancers. Assay: immunoSEQ multiplex PCR; the TCRdb copy retains only in-frame clones and omits some. The sample holds tens of thousands of clones, around four fifths seen once. Germline CDR1 and CDR2: LNHDA and SQIVND (reference sequence). The CDR3 has 15 amino acids. V lost 3 bases, J lost 5 bases, and 4 bases stayed unmatched. General study points: Not determined was the antigen specificity of the expanded peripheral T cells. More expanded clones were seen, on average, in CD8+ T cells than in CD4+. In the 0.1 to 3.0 mg/kg range, CD4+ and CD8+ blood T cells had expanded clonally by week 6.

The rearrangement links TRBV19 to TRBJ2-1; TRBD2 aligns across 10 bases. The receptor comes from an adult with an advanced solid tumor such as melanoma, head and neck, liver or kidney cancer. The sample was CD4+ or CD8+ T cells sorted from blood, taken in a trial of the OX40 agonist ivuxolimab. The CDR3: CASSMASGSNNEQFF. The CDR3 nucleotides read TGTGCCAGTAGTATGGCTAGCGGGAGTAACAATGAGCAGTTCTTC.